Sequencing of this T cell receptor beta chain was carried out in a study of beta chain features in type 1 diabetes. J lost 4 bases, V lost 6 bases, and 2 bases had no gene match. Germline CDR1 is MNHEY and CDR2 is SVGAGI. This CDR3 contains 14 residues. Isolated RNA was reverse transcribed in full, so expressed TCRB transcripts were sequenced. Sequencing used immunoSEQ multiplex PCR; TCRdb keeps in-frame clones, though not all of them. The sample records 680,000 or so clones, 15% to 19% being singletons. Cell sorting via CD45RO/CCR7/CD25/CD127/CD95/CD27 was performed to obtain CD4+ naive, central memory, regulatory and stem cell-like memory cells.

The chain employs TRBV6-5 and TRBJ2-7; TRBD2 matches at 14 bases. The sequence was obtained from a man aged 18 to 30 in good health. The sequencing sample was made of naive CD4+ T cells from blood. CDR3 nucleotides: TGTGCCAGCAGAGGGACTAGCGGGGGTTACGAGCAGTACTTC. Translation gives CASRGTSGGYEQYF.